The 15 T cell receptor beta chains in this list originate from one sample, sequenced in a study of T cell changes during pregnancy in multiple sclerosis. Produced via immunoSEQ multiplex PCR; TCRdb's table is partial and in-frame only. The data show approximately 52,000 clones, approximately 92% seen once. The source material was CD4+ T cells from peripheral blood mononuclear cells, sampled in the third trimester of pregnancy. The receptors here all came from a female donor with multiple sclerosis, enrolled in a pregnancy study.

The chain recombines TRBV7-9 with TRBJ2-7; D call uncertain. V was trimmed by 5 bases and J by 4 bases, leaving 18 bases between them. The CDR3 consists of 15 residues. CDR1 SEHNR and CDR2 FQNEAQ come from the germline V gene (reference sequence). CDR3 protein: CASSPLSSERYEQYF. The CDR3 DNA is TGTGCCAGCAGCCCCCTCTCCAGCGAGAGATACGAGCAGTACTTC.

The chain links TRBV5-6 to TRBJ1-6, with TRBD1 matching over 10 bases. The CDR3 is 17 amino acids. Germline CDR1 is SGHDT and CDR2 is YYEEEE. The V segment lost 4 bases and the J segment 3 bases; nucleotides outside the gene matches: 7. CDR3: CASSLDRGNRYNSPLHF. The CDR3 nucleotides are TGTGCCAGCAGCCTGGACAGGGGGAACCGCTATAATTCACCCCTCCACTTT.

The chain carries TRBV6-1 and TRBJ1-2, with 8 positions matching TRBD1. This CDR3 contains 16 residues. The germline V gene encodes CDR1 MNHNS and CDR2 SASEGT. V trimming: 4 bases; J trimming: 7 bases; junction bases outside the gene matches: 14. The CDR3 coding sequence is TGTGCCAGCAGTGTACTATCAGGGGGCGAGGTGCGTGGCTACACCTTC. Amino acids: CASSVLSGGEVRGYTF.

This chain connects TRBV5-8 to TRBJ1-1; D may be TRBD1 (5 bases). The V gene's germline CDR1 is SGHTS and CDR2 YDEGEE. The ends were cut back, 4 bases at V and 10 bases at J, with 14 bases in the middle. This CDR3 has 12 amino acids. DNA of the CDR3: TGTGCCAGCAGCAGGGGAAAGGTAGCAGCTTTCTTT. This sequence encodes CASSRGKVAAFF.

The sample holds one count of this clone. The V and J genes are TRBV5-4 and TRBJ2-7; a possible D gene is TRBD1 (5 bases). V was cut by 4 bases and J by 6 bases, with 17 bases left in between. CDR1 is SGHNT and CDR2 is YYREEE in the germline V gene (reference sequence). CDR3 length: 14 residues. DNA for the CDR3: TGTGCCAGCAGCGTTGCCTTCAGGGATGCCGAGCAGTACTTC. This encodes CASSVAFRDAEQYF.

The CDR3 sequence: CASSSGTVSYEQYF. The CDR3 DNA follows: TGTGCCAGCAGTTCAGGGACAGTATCTTACGAGCAGTACTTC. The chain combines TRBV2 with TRBJ2-7; the match to TRBD1 covers 7 bases. The V gene end was trimmed by 5 bases and the J gene end by 4 bases; junction bases not matched to a gene: 8. This CDR3 contains 14 residues. Germline loops: CDR1 SNHLY, CDR2 FYNNEI.

The V gene is TRBV29-1, the J gene TRBJ1-1; maybe TRBD1 (6 bases). Per germline, CDR1 SQVTM and CDR2 ANQGSEA. V was pared by 4 bases and J by 1 base, with 7 bases between. CDR3 size: 12 residues. CDR3 nucleotides: TGCAGCGTTGGGACAGCGAACACTGAAGCTTTCTTT. Amino acids: CSVGTANTEAFF.

The chain has TRBV5-1 and TRBJ2-7, with D tentatively TRBD2 (5 bases). With 5 bases removed from V and 4 bases from J, the gap between germline ends came to 22 bases. The CDR3 runs to 16 residues. Germline-derived CDR1 and CDR2 are SGHRS and YFSETQ. The CDR3 DNA follows: TGCGCCAGCAGGCCTCCGGGAACGACAACCCAATACGAGCAGTACTTC. This codes for CASRPPGTTTQYEQYF.

The gene calls are TRBV5-1 and TRBJ2-5, with D perhaps TRBD1 (5 bases). CDR1 is SGHRS and CDR2 is YFSETQ in the germline V gene. The CDR3 runs to 17 residues. With 0 bases removed from V and 2 bases from J, the gap between germline ends came to 17 bases. Here the CDR3 reads CASSLAQGVSGQETQYF. The CDR3 DNA follows: TGCGCCAGCAGCTTGGCCCAGGGTGTCAGTGGACAAGAGACCCAGTACTTC.

This clone was recorded once. The chain uses TRBV19 and TRBJ1-1; 7 bases fit TRBD1. Germline loops: CDR1 LNHDA, CDR2 SQIVND (reference sequence). J gave up 3 bases and V 3 bases, and 4 bases lay outside the gene matches. This CDR3 contains 14 residues. The chain's CDR3 is CASSINRGHTEAFF. The DNA for the CDR3 is TGTGCCAGTAGTATTAACAGGGGACACACTGAAGCTTTCTTT. Variable domain in full (rest from reference TRBV19 and TRBJ1-1): DGGITQSPKYLFRKEGQNVTLSCEQNLNHDAMYWYRQDPGQGLRLIYYSQIVNDFQKGDIAEGYSVSREKKESFPLTVTSAQKNPTAFYLCASSINRGHTEAFFGQGTRLTVV.

V gene TRBV2 combines with J gene TRBJ1-2; maybe TRBD1 (6 bases). Trimming took 0 bases from V and 6 from J, leaving 11 bases between them. The CDR3 consists of 14 residues. Germline V gene sequence: CDR1 SNHLY, CDR2 FYNNEI. The CDR3 spells CASSEAWGRDGYTF. Written as DNA, the CDR3 is TGTGCCAGCAGTGAAGCGTGGGGGCGCGATGGCTACACCTTC.

The chain joins TRBV29-1 to TRBJ1-1; the D gene is possibly TRBD1 (6 bases). Trimming removed 3 bases at V and 1 base at J, with 24 bases between. CDR1 and CDR2 (germline): SQVTM, ANQGSEA. The CDR3 spans 18 residues. CDR3 amino acids: CSVDPITRGAKGNTEAFF. CDR3 nucleotide sequence: TGCAGCGTTGACCCCATAACCCGGGGGGCAAAGGGGAACACTGAAGCTTTCTTT.

This chain joins TRBV4-2 and TRBJ2-3, with D perhaps matching TRBD2 (6 bases). Germline V gene data show CDR1 as LGHNA and CDR2 as YNFKEQ. The CDR3 is made up of 15 amino acids. Trimming took off 1 base at V and 4 bases at J, with 12 bases between the two ends. The CDR3 loop is CASSQGGGEADTQYF. The CDR3 DNA reads as TGTGCCAGCAGCCAAGGGGGCGGGGAAGCAGATACGCAGTATTTT.

The rearrangement joins TRBV7-2 to TRBJ1-1; no clear D gene. The germline CDR1 and CDR2 sequences are SGHTA and FQGNSA. Between the trimmed V and J ends, which lost 3 bases and 1 base, there was a span of 12 bases. The CDR3 has 15 amino acids. The CDR3 reads CASSFGPGGNTEAFF. Written as DNA, the CDR3 is TGTGCCAGCAGCTTTGGGCCGGGAGGGAACACTGAAGCTTTCTTT.

The chain couples TRBV11-3 to TRBJ2-2; D remains ambiguous. The germline V gene encodes CDR1 SGHNT and CDR2 YENEEA. V was trimmed by 0 bases and J by 7 bases, leaving 9 bases between them. The CDR3 sequence is 14 residues long. CDR3 in amino acids: CASSLDGGIGELFF. The CDR3 DNA sequence: TGTGCCAGCAGCTTAGACGGCGGAATCGGGGAGCTGTTTTTT.